This record concerns one T cell receptor (beta chain) sequence. Using immunoSEQ multiplex PCR, the repertoire was profiled, and TCRdb retains in-frame clones only, with some absent. There are around 160,000 clones in the sample; about nine tenths occur only once, and 5.5% lies in the top ten. This sample stems from a study of T cell responses to AZD1222 COVID-19 vaccine. This CDR3 is 17 amino acids long. Germline CDR1 and CDR2: GTSNPN and SVGIG (reference sequence). The V end lost 4 bases, the J end lost 4 bases, and 25 bases lay between the germline ends. The sequencing used peripheral blood, collected on day 0 of AZD1222 vaccination. This TCR derives from an adult in good health. V gene TRBV30 combines with J gene TRBJ1-1; no clear D gene. The CDR3 region has the DNA TGTGCCTGGATGGGCGGGAGAGGAGCGCGGAGGTTCACTGAAGCTTTCTTT. Amino acid sequence: CAWMGGRGARRFTEAFF. Full variable domain (remainder filled in from reference TRBV30 and TRBJ1-1): SQTIHQWPATLVQPVGSPLSLECTVEGTSNPNLYWYRQAAGRGLQLLFYSVGIGQISSEVPQNLSASRPQDRQFILSSKKLLLSDSGFYLCAWMGGRGARRFTEAFFGQGTRLTVV.